Sequencing of this T cell receptor beta chain was carried out in a study of response to subunit inactivated influenza vaccine. Study-level results: With each seasonal influenza vaccination, the authors suggested, few new T cells are recruited.

The V gene lost 3 bases and the J gene lost 0 bases, with 9 bases spanning the gap. Germline V lookup: CDR1 DFQATT, CDR2 SNEGSKA (reference sequence). The CDR3 covers 14 residues. Concerning this clonotype itself: The antigen is unknown.

TCRdb independently ran MiXCR on the RT-PCR reads; one entry per CDR3 protein. The table records 450,000 to 700,000 distinct CDR3 sequences, 12% to 15% of them present only once. The sequence derives from a man in his fifties or sixties who received an inactivated influenza vaccine. The chain employs TRBV20-1 and TRBJ2-1; D is uncertain. The source material was PBMCs from blood, sampled 12 days after vaccination. CDR3 loop: CSARAPSSYNEQFF. The DNA for the CDR3 is TGCAGTGCTAGGGCCCCGAGCTCCTACAATGAGCAGTTCTTC.